The rows below give T cell receptor beta chains drawn from one sample of a study of cytomegalovirus exposure and HLA in healthy donors. Profiled with immunoSEQ multiplex PCR; TCRdb holds only in-frame clones, not every one. The sample lists more than 150,000 clones, roughly 80% occurring once. The sequencing sample was made of PBMCs. The receptors derive from a man between 45 and 60 years old in good health and CMV-seronegative. Both conserved end residues are part of each CDR3. The D gene is left open where the match is weak. Not all rows give a size; the values are once, few, many and, for expanded clones, a class.

V gene,J gene,clone size,D gene,CDR3 protein,CDR3 DNA
TRBV20-1,TRBJ2-3,-,-,CSAYLDTQYF,TGCAGTGCGTATCTAGATACGCAGTATTTT
TRBV27,TRBJ1-4,-,-,CASSPLPEGEKLFF,TGTGCCAGCAGCCCCCTACCCGAGGGTGAAAAACTGTTTTTT
TRBV7-2,TRBJ2-5,-,TRBD1,CASSFYGTGETQYF,TGTGCCAGCAGCTTCTATGGGACAGGGGAGACCCAGTACTTC
TRBV4-1,TRBJ2-1,-,TRBD2,CASSHSRGGRPNEQFF,TGCGCCAGCAGCCATTCGCGGGGGGGTCGCCCGAATGAGCAGTTCTTC
TRBV6-1,TRBJ2-2,-,-,CASRLFGGVRELFF,TGTGCCAGCCGACTTTTCGGGGGTGTCCGGGAGCTGTTTTTT
TRBV5-4,TRBJ1-1,few,-,CASSLPQGTEAFF,TGTGCCAGCAGCTTGCCCCAGGGGACTGAAGCTTTCTTT
TRBV19,TRBJ1-5,-,-,CASSYRANQPQHF,TGTGCCAGTAGTTACAGGGCCAATCAGCCCCAGCATTTT
TRBV7-2,TRBJ1-2,-,-,CASSFPGTNYGYTF,TGTGCCAGCAGCTTCCCAGGGACTAACTATGGCTACACCTTC
TRBV5-1,TRBJ2-7,-,TRBD1,CASSLGQGAYEQYF,TGCGCCAGCAGCTTGGGCCAGGGGGCGTACGAGCAGTACTTC
TRBV6-6,TRBJ2-5,-,-,CASSYSGGGLQETQYF,TGTGCCAGCAGTTACTCAGGGGGTGGCCTCCAAGAGACCCAGTACTTC
TRBV7-2,TRBJ1-5,-,TRBD1,CASSQQGKDQPQHF,TGTGCCAGCAGCCAACAGGGGAAAGATCAGCCCCAGCATTTT
TRBV11-2,TRBJ1-1,-,TRBD1,CASSSAGGRLVEAFF,TGTGCCAGCAGCTCGGCAGGGGGCCGCTTAGTTGAAGCTTTCTTT
TRBV7-2,TRBJ1-2,-,TRBD1,CASSFTGTGELGYGYTF,TGTGCCAGCAGCTTCACGGGGACAGGGGAATTGGGGTATGGCTACACCTTC
TRBV6-5,TRBJ1-2,-,-,CASRRGGVVGYTF,TGTGCCAGCAGGAGAGGCGGGGTAGTTGGCTACACCTTC